This section outlines one TCR beta chain sequence together with its context. Produced via immunoSEQ multiplex PCR; TCRdb's table is partial and in-frame only. The sample lists a few million clones, approximately 92% occurring once. These data come from a study of shared clonotypes between healthy human individuals. The CDR3 is 12 residues long. Germline CDR1 is SEHNR and CDR2 is FQNEAQ (reference sequence). Trimming cost V 5 bases and J 15 bases, with 17 bases left between them. The TCR originated in a young man in good health. V usage is TRBV7-9 and J usage is TRBJ2-1; no clear D. The specimen sequenced was naive CD4+ T cells sorted from blood. Subset: CD45RA+ positively selected. CDR3 sequence: CASSQTDLEVFF. The CDR3 DNA is TGTGCCAGCAGCCAGACGGATCTCGAGGTGTTCTTC.